This record concerns one T cell receptor (beta chain) sequence. Antigen unknown. From the multiplex PCR reads, TCRdb called clonotypes with MiXCR, one entry per CDR3 protein. The sample contains tens of thousands of distinct CDR3 sequences, approximately 31% of which appear only once. These data are taken from a study of breast tumors, draining lymph nodes, adjacent tissues. Findings of the study overall: Tumor TCR diversity was below lymph nodes but above nontumor tissue. Most tumor T cells seemingly derive from lymph node, then expand in tumor.

CDR1 and CDR2 (germline): LNHDA, SQIVND (reference sequence). The CDR3 has 13 residues. V shed 7 bases and J 5 bases; nucleotides not matched to a gene: 3. The lymph nodes were axillary draining lymph nodes from breast cancer patients. The clonotype originates from a female donor with breast cancer. Some clones in this sample may be carry-over from other donors' samples. The sequencing input was axillary lymph node tissue. V and J are TRBV19 and TRBJ2-7; 12 nucleotides match TRBD2. The CDR3 DNA reads TGTGCCAGTAACCCTAGCGGGAGGGACGAGCAGTACTTC. It specifies CASNPSGRDEQYF.